This TCR beta chain was recovered during a study of cytomegalovirus exposure and HLA in healthy donors. At the level of the study: Among the 300 to 450 genotyped donors, 70% to 85% were placed in the Caucasian-associated ancestry cluster.

The CDR3 covers 17 residues. CDR1 and CDR2 (germline): SGHTS, YDEGEE. Trimming took 0 bases from V and 5 from J, leaving 20 bases between them. 60 Vbeta and 13 Jbeta primers were used in PCR. Here immunoSEQ multiplex PCR was the method, and the copy in TCRdb shows in-frame clones only, minus some. The sample totals approximately 70,000 clones. The specimen was PBMCs. The genes are TRBV5-8 and TRBJ1-1; TRBD1 is a possible D gene (5 bases). This receptor was identified in a woman aged 40 to 55 in good health and CMV-seropositive. The CDR3 region has the DNA TGTGCCAGCAGCTTGGTTGCTAGTTGGGGGGGAGGGACTGAAGCTTTCTTT. Its protein product is CASSLVASWGGGTEAFF.